Sequencing of this T cell receptor (beta chain) was carried out in a study of shared clonotypes between healthy human individuals. Points from the study as a whole: Larger estimated richness was generally seen in naive subsets than in memory subsets. A reduction in generation probabilities was seen for non-shared clonotypes relative to those shared by all four donors.

Sequencing used immunoSEQ multiplex PCR; TCRdb keeps in-frame clones, though not all of them. Among roughly 700,000 clones listed, 90% were seen once. This CDR3 has 13 residues. Germline-derived CDR1 and CDR2 are SQVTM and ANQGSEA. The V end lost 3 bases, the J end lost 10 bases, and 16 bases lay between the germline ends. For this clone: As yet, its antigen is unknown.

This receptor was taken from a man younger than 35 in good health. Some clones in this sample may be carry-over from other donors' samples. The sample consisted of memory CD8+ T cells from PBMCs. The sample's subset: CD45RO+ cells pooled with CCR7-negative TemRA cells. This sequence joins TRBV29-1 and TRBJ2-1, with D unresolved. CDR3 protein: CSVEERTPGEQFF. The CDR3 nucleotides are TGCAGCGTTGAGGAAAGGACCCCCGGGGAGCAGTTCTTC.